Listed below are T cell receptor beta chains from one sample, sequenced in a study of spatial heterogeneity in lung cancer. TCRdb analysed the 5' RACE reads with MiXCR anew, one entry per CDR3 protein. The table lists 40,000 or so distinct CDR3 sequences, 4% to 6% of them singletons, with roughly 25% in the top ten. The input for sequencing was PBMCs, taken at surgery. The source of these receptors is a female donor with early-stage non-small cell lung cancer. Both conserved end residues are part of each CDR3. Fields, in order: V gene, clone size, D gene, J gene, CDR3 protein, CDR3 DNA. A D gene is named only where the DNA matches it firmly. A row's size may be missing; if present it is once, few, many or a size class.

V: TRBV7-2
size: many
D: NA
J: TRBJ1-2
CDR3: CASSLGGFDDYGYTF
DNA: TGTGCCAGCAGCTTAGGAGGATTTGACGACTATGGCTACACCTTC

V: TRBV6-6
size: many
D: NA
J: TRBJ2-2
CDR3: CASSQTPVANTGELFF
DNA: TGTGCCAGCAGTCAAACCCCCGTAGCGAACACCGGGGAGCTGTTTTTT

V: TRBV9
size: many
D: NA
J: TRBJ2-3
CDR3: CASSVAGMEDTQYF
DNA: TGTGCCAGCAGCGTAGCCGGGATGGAAGATACGCAGTATTTT

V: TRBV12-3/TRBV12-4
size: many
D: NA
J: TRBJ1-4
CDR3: CASSFAPGGGPNEKLFF
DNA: TGTGCCAGCAGTTTTGCCCCGGGGGGGGGCCCTAATGAAAAACTGTTTTTT

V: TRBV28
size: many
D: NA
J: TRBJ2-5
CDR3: CASSSRGIQYF
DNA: TGTGCCAGCAGTTCCCGGGGGATCCAGTACTTC

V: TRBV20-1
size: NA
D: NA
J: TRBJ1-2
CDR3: CSAHSAGALGYTF
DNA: TGCAGTGCGCACTCGGCGGGGGCCCTTGGCTACACCTTC

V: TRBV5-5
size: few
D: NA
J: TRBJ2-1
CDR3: CASSLEGEGYNEQFF
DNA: TGTGCCAGCAGCTTGGAGGGGGAAGGGTACAATGAGCAGTTCTTC

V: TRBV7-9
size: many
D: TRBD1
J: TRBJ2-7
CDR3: CASSADRGRLYEQYF
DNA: TGTGCCAGCAGCGCGGACAGGGGGCGCCTCTACGAGCAGTACTTC

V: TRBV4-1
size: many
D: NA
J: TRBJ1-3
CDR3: CASSQDRGQTSGNTIYF
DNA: TGCGCCAGCAGCCAAGATCGAGGACAGACATCTGGAAACACCATATATTTT

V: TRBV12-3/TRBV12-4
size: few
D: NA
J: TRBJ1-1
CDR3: CASSFGLYTEAFF
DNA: TGTGCCAGCAGTTTTGGGCTGTACACTGAAGCTTTCTTT

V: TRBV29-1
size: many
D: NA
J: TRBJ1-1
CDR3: CSVEDDAEAFF
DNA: TGCAGCGTTGAAGATGACGCTGAAGCTTTCTTT

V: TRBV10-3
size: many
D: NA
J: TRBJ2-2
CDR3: CAISEVVGPNTGELFF
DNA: TGTGCCATCAGTGAGGTGGTGGGTCCGAACACCGGGGAGCTGTTTTTT

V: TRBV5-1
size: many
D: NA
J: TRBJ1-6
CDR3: CASSLDPPSWGYSPLHF
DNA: TGCGCCAGCAGCTTGGACCCTCCTAGTTGGGGATATTCACCCCTCCACTTT

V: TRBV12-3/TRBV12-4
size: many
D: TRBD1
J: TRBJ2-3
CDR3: CASSPGQAETDTQYF
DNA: TGTGCCAGCAGTCCCGGACAGGCAGAGACAGATACGCAGTATTTT

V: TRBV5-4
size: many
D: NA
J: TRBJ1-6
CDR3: CASSPMGGQGGSPLHF
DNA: TGTGCCAGCAGCCCCATGGGGGGGCAGGGAGGTTCACCCCTCCACTTT

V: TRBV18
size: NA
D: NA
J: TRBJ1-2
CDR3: CASSPRQAQASYGYTF
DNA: TGTGCCAGCTCACCACGTCAGGCCCAGGCATCATATGGCTACACCTTC

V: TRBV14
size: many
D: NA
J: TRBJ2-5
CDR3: CASSQALGGKTQYF
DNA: TGTGCCAGCAGCCAAGCGTTGGGGGGAAAGACCCAGTACTTC

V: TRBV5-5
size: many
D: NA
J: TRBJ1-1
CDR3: CASSLVPSSVVAEAFF
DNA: TGTGCCAGCAGCTTGGTTCCTAGCTCGGTGGTGGCTGAAGCTTTCTTT

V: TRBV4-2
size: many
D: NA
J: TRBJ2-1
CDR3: CASSQDTRGGELPVF
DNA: TGTGCCAGCAGCCAAGACACCAGGGGCGGGGAGCTCCCGGTCTTC

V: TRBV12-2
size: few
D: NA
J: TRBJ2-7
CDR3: CASRLMTELLAYEQYF
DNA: TGTGCAAGTCGCTTAATGACTGAACTATTAGCCTACGAGCAGTACTTC

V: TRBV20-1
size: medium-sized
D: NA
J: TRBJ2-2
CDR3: CSARDLDYTGELFF
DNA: TGCAGTGCTAGAGATCTGGATTACACCGGGGAGCTGTTTTTT

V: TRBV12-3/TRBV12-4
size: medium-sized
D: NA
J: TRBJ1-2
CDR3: CASSLSPAYGYTF
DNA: TGTGCCAGCAGTTTGAGTCCGGCCTATGGCTACACCTTC

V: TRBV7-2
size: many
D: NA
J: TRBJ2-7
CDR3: CASSLQRTYEQYF
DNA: TGTGCCAGCAGCTTACAGCGGACCTACGAGCAGTACTTC